A single sample gave rise to the 7 T cell receptor beta chains below, sequenced in a study of sequential checkpoint blockade in melanoma. TCRdb's table, derived via immunoSEQ multiplex PCR, lists solely in-frame clones and lacks some. The sample has roughly 6,200 clones, roughly a fifth seen once; the top ten hold about 16%. As to treatment: randomized to nivolumab then ipilimumab (arm A) or the reverse (arm B). The sequencing used tumor tissue (inferred from file names), collected from a patient given nivolumab and ipilimumab in sequence. The receptors come from a human donor with melanoma.

The CDR3 nucleotides read TGTGCCAGCGCCTTCAGCTCCTATAATTCACCCCTCCACTTT. It translates to CASAFSSYNSPLHF. This sequence joins TRBV19 and TRBJ1-6; no firm D call. The CDR3 consists of 14 residues. Germline V gene lookup returns CDR1 LNHDA and CDR2 SQIVND (reference sequence). The V and J ends lost 9 bases and 0 bases respectively, with 9 bases between them.

The chain recombines TRBV5-1 with TRBJ2-5; the D gene is possibly TRBD1 (5 bases). V was clipped by 2 bases and J by 2 bases, with 13 bases between them. There are 15 residues in the CDR3. The germline CDR1 and CDR2 sequences are SGHRS and YFSETQ. The CDR3 DNA sequence: TGCGCCAGCAGCTTTTGGGGCAGGGAACAAGAGACCCAGTACTTC. Encoded protein: CASSFWGREQETQYF.

At least ten counts were recorded for this clone. The chain has TRBV9 and TRBJ1-4; D is unclear. Trimming pared 4 bases from V and 5 bases from J, leaving 12 bases between. Germline V gene data show CDR1 as SGDLS and CDR2 as YYNGEE. The CDR3 covers 14 residues. In nucleotides, the CDR3 is TGTGCCAGCAGCCCCCACCGGGTAAATGAAAAACTGTTTTTT. Translating gives CASSPHRVNEKLFF.

This clone has just a few counts. The gene calls are TRBV19 and TRBJ2-1, with D perhaps matching TRBD2 (6 bases). There are 15 residues in the CDR3. Germline loops: CDR1 LNHDA, CDR2 SQIVND (reference sequence). Trimming pared 1 base from V and 3 bases from J, leaving 10 bases between. CDR3 in amino acids: CASSIGSGDYNEQFF. CDR3 bases: TGTGCCAGTAGTATAGGTAGCGGTGACTACAATGAGCAGTTCTTC.

This clone ranks as medium-sized (0.01 to 0.1%). The chain carries TRBV5-1 and TRBJ1-1, with a weak D call TRBD1 (6 bases). This CDR3 is built from 14 residues. V shed 5 bases and J shed 6 bases, with 17 bases lying between them. Germline V gives CDR1 SGHRS, CDR2 YFSETQ. For the CDR3, the DNA is TGCGCCAGCAGTCAACGGACAGAAGGATCTGAAGCTTTCTTT. It is translated as CASSQRTEGSEAFF.

This clone was recorded a few times. V is TRBV6-8 and J is TRBJ2-7; tentatively, D is TRBD1 (6 bases). Trimming removed 6 bases from V and 3 bases from J, with 9 bases in between. The CDR3 contains 12 residues. The germline gives CDR1 MNHGY, CDR2 SAAAGT. CDR3 bases: TGTGCCAGCAGCCTACAGGGCTACGAGCAGTACTTC. Protein product: CASSLQGYEQYF.

V usage is TRBV19 and J usage is TRBJ1-6; 7 positions match TRBD1. Germline loops: CDR1 LNHDA, CDR2 SQIVND (reference sequence). This CDR3 region has 15 residues. With 8 bases clipped from V and 4 bases from J, the junction kept 8 bases outside the gene matches. The CDR3 spells CASVPGQSYNSPLHF. CDR3 DNA sequence: TGTGCCAGTGTGCCGGGACAGAGTTATAATTCACCCCTCCACTTT.